This TCR beta chain was found in a study of PD-1 blockade in classical Hodgkin lymphoma. Every single patient, without exception, relapsed after autologous stem cell transplantation, and brentuximab vedotin exposure varied. This CDR3 is 14 amino acids long. Looked up from germline, CDR1 is SGHRS and CDR2 is YFSETQ. The V gene lost 0 bases and the J gene lost 3 bases, with 9 bases spanning the gap. Study-wide results and limits: Those achieving complete response showed baseline diversity like newly diagnosed patients.

Remarks on this clone: Its antigen is as yet unknown.

This table comes from immunoSEQ multiplex PCR, and its TCRdb copy is limited to in-frame clones, with some not included. The profile shows fewer than 90,000 clones, 75% to 90% of them singletons. The sequence was collected from a human donor with classical Hodgkin lymphoma. V and J are TRBV5-1 and TRBJ2-5; a possible D gene is TRBD1 (5 bases). Sequencing used peripheral blood mononuclear cells (PBMCs), obtained at baseline. The CDR3 DNA follows: TGCGCCAGCAGCTTGGCCCAAGGGGAAGAGACCCAGTACTTC. Translated: CASSLAQGEETQYF.